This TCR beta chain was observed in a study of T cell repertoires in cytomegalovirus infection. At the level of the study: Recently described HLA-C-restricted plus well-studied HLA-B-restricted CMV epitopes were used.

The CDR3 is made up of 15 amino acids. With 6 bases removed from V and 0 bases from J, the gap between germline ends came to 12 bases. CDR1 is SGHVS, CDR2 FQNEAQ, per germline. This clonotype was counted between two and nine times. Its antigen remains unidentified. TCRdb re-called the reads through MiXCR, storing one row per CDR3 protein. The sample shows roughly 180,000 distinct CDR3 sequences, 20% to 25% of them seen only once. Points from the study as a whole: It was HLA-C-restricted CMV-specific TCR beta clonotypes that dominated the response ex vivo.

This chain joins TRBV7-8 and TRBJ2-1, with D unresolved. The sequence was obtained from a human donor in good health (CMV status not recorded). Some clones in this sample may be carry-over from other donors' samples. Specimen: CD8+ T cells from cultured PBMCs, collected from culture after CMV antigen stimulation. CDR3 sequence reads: CASRSERSSYNEQFF. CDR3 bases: TGTGCCAGCAGGTCGGAGAGGAGCTCCTACAATGAGCAGTTCTTC.